This T cell receptor beta chain was captured in a study of PD-1 blockade in classical Hodgkin lymphoma. Findings of the study overall: Patients starting nivolumab less than 1 year after ASCT had lower diversity and were excluded from later analyses. Newly diagnosed patients reportedly trailed healthy donors in baseline TCR diversity. Diversity similar to that of newly diagnosed patients was seen at baseline in complete responders.

Trimming left V 8 bases short and J 0 bases short, with 17 bases between. Germline values: CDR1 SNHLY, CDR2 FYNNEI. CDR3 length: 16 amino acids. All the patients suffered relapse after autologous stem cell transplantation, and brentuximab vedotin exposure differed. Best responses fell into complete response, partial response or progressive disease. Remarks on this clone: What it binds is not known.

This table comes from immunoSEQ multiplex PCR, and its TCRdb copy is limited to in-frame clones, with some not included. The sample has 45,000 or so clones; around 70% are singletons. This receptor was taken from a human donor with classical Hodgkin lymphoma. This chain joins TRBV2 and TRBJ1-3; perhaps TRBD1 as D (6 bases). The starting material was peripheral blood mononuclear cells (PBMCs), obtained at baseline. The CDR3 here is CASEITGPSSGNTIYF. In DNA form, the CDR3 reads TGTGCCAGCGAAATTACAGGGCCAAGCTCTGGAAACACCATATATTTT.